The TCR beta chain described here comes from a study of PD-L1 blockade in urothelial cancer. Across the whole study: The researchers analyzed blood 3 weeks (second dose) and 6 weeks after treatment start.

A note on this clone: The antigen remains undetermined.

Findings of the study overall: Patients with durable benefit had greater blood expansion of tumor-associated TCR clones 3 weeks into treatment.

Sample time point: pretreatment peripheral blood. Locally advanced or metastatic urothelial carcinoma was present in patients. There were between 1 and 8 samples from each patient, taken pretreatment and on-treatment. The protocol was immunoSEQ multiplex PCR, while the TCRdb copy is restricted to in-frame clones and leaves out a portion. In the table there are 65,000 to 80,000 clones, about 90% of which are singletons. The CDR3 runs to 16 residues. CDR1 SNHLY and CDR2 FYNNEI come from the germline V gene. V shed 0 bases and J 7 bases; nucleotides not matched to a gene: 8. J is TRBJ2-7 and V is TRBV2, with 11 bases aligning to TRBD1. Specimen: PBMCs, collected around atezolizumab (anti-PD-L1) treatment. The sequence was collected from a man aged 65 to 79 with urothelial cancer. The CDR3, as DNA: TGTGCCAGCAGTGAAGCGCGGGACAGGGGGATGGGGGAGCAGTACTTC. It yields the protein CASSEARDRGMGEQYF.